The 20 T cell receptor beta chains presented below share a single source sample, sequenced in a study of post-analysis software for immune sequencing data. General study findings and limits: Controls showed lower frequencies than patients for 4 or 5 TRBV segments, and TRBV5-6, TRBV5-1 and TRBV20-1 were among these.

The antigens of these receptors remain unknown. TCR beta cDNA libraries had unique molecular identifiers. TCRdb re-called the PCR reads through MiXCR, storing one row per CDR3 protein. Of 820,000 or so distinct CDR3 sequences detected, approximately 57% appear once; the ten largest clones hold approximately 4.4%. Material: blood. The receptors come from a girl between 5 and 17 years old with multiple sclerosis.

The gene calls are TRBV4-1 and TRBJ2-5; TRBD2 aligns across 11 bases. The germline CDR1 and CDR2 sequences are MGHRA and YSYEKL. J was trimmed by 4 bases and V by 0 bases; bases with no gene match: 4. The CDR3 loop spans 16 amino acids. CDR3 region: CASSQDTSGGGETQYF. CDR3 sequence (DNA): TGCGCCAGCAGCCAAGATACTAGCGGGGGTGGAGAGACCCAGTACTTC.

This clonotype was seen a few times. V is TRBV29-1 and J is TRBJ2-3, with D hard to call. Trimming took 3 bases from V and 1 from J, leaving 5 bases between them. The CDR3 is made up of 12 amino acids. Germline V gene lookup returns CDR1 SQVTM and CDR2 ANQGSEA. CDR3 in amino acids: CSVDSGTDTQYF. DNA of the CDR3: TGCAGCGTTGACAGCGGCACAGATACGCAGTATTTT.

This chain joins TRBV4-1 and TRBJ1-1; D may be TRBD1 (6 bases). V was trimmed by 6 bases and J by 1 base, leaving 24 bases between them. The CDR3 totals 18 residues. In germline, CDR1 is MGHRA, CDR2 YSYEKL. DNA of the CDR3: TGCGCCAGCAGTTTCGGGGCAGGGGCAAGCGGGACGAACACTGAAGCTTTCTTT. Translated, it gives CASSFGAGASGTNTEAFF.

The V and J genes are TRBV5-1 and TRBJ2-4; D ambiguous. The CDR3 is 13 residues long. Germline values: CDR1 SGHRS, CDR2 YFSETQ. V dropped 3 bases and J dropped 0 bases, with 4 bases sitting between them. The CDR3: CASSSEAKNIQYF. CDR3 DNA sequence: TGCGCCAGCAGCTCGGAAGCCAAAAACATTCAGTACTTC. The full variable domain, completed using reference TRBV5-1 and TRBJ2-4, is KAGVTQTPRYLIKTRGQQVTLSCSPISGHRSVSWYQQTPGQGLQFLFEYFSETQRNKGNFPGRFSGRQFSNSRSEMNVSTLELGDSALYLCASSSEAKNIQYFGAGTRLSVL.

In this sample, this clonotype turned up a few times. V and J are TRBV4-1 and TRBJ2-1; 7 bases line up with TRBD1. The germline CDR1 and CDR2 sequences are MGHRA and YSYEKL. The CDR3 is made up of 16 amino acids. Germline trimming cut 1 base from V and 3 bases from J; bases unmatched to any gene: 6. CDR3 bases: TGCGCCAGCAGCCAAGCGTCCTCAGGGGGCTACAATGAGCAGTTCTTC. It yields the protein CASSQASSGGYNEQFF.

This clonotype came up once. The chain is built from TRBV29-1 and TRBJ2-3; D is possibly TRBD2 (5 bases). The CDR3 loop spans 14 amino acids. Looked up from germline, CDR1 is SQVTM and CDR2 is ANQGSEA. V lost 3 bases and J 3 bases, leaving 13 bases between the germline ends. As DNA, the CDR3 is TGCAGCGTTGAGTTGGCCGAGGGAACAGATACGCAGTATTTT. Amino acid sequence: CSVELAEGTDTQYF.

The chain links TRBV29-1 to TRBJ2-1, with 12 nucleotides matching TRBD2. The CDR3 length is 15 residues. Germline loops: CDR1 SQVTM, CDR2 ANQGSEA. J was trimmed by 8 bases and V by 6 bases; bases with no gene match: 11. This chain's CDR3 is CSVAYPGTSGYEQFF. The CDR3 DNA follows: TGCAGCGTAGCTTATCCCGGGACTAGCGGGTATGAGCAGTTCTTC.

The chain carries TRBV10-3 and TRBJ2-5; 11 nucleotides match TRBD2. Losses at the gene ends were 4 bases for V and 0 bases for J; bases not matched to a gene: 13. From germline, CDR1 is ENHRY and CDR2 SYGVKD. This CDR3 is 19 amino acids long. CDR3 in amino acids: CAISGFPTSGVRYQETQYF. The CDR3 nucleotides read TGTGCCATCAGTGGGTTCCCGACTAGCGGGGTCAGGTACCAAGAGACCCAGTACTTC.

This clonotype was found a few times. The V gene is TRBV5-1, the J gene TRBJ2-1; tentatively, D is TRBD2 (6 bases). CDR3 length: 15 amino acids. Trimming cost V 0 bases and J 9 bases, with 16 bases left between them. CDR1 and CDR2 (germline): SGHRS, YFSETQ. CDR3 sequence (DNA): TGCGCCAGCAGCTTGGGGGCTAGCGAGGTCGGTGAGCAGTTCTTC. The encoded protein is CASSLGASEVGEQFF.

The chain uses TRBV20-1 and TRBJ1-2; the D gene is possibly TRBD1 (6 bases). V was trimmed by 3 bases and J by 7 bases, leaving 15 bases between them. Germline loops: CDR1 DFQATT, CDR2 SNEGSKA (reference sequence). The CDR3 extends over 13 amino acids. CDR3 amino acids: CSARGGGPLGYTF. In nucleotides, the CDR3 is TGCAGTGCTAGGGGGGGGGGCCCACTTGGCTACACCTTC.

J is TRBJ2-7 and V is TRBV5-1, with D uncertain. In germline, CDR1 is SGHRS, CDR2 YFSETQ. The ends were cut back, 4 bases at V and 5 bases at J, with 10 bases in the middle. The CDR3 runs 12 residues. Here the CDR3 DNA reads TGCGCCAGCAGCCTGAATGGTCACGAGCAGTACTTC. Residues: CASSLNGHEQYF.

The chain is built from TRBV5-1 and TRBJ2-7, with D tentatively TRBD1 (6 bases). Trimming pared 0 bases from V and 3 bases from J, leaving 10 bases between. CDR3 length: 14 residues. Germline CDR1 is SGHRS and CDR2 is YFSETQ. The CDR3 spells CASSLGHRDYEQYF. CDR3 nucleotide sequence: TGCGCCAGCAGCTTGGGGCACAGGGACTACGAGCAGTACTTC.

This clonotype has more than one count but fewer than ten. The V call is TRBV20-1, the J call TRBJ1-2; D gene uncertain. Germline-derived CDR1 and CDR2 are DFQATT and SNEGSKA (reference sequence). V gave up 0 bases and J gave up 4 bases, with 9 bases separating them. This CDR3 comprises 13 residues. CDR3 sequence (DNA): TGCAGTGCTAGAGATCGTGATCGCTATGGCTACACCTTC. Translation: CSARDRDRYGYTF.

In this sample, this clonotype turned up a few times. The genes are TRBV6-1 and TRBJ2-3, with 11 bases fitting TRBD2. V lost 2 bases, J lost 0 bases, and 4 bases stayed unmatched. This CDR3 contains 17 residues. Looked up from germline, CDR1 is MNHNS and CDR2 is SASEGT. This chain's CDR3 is CASSEQGLAASTDTQYF. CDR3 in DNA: TGTGCCAGCAGTGAACAGGGACTAGCGGCTAGCACAGATACGCAGTATTTT.

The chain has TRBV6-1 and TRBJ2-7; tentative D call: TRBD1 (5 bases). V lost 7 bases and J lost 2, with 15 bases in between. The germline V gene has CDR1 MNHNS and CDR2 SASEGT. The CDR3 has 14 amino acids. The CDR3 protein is CASTPGWRPYEQYF. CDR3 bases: TGTGCCAGCACCCCAGGGTGGCGGCCCTACGAGCAGTACTTC.

CDR3 protein: CASSLSAGTNHEQYF. CDR3 nucleotide sequence: TGTGCCAGCAGTTTATCGGCAGGTACAAACCACGAGCAGTACTTC. V and J are TRBV12-3 or TRBV12-4 and TRBJ2-7, with unresolved D. V shed 2 bases and J shed 5 bases, with 16 bases lying between them. There are 15 residues in the CDR3.

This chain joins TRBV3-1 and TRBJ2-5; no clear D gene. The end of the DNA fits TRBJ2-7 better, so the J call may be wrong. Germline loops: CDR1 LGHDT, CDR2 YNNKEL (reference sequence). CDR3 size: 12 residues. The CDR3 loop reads CASSQGCYEQYF. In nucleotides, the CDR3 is TGTGCCAGCAGCCAAGGATGCTACGAGCAGTACTTC.

This CDR3 reads CASSQDRTPGRGLPSTDTQYF. Written as DNA, the CDR3 is TGCGCCAGCAGCCAAGATCGGACCCCGGGCAGGGGGCTTCCCAGCACAGATACGCAGTATTTT. The chain recombines TRBV4-1 with TRBJ2-3, with 8 nucleotides matching TRBD1. CDR3 length equals 21 residues. The junction had 17 bases not matched to a gene; V was cut back by 0 bases and J by 0 bases. Germline V CDR1 and CDR2: MGHRA, YSYEKL.

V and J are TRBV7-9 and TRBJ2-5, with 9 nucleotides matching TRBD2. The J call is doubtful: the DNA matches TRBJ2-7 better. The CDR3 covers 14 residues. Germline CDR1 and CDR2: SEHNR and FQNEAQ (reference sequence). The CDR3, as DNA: TGTGCCAGCAGCTTTCAGCGGGAGGTAGACGAGCAGTACTTC. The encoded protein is CASSFQREVDEQYF.

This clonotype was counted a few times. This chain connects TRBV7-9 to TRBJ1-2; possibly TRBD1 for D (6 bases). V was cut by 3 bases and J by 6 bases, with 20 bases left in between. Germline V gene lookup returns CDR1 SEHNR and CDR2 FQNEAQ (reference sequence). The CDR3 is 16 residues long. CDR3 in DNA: TGTGCCAGCAGCTTCGTTGACAGGATGCCTTGGGATGGCTACACCTTC. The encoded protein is CASSFVDRMPWDGYTF.